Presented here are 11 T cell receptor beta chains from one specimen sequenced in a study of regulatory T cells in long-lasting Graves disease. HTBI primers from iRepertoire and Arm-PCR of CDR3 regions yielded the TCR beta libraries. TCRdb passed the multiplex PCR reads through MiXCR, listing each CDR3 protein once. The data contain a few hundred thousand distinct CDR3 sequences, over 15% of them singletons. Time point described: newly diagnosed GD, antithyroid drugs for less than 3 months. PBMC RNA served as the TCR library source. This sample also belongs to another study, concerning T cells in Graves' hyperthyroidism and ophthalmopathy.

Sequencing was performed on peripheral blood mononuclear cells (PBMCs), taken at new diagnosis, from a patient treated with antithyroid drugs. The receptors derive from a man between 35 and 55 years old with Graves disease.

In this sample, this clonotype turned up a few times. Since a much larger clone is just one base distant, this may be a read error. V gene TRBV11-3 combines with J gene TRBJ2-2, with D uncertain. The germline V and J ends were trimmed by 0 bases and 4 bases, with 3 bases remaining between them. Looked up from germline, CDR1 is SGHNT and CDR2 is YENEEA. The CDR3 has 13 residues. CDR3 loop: CASSLDFTGELFF. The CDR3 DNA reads TGTGCCAGCAGCTTAGATTTCACCGGGGAGCTGTTTTTT.

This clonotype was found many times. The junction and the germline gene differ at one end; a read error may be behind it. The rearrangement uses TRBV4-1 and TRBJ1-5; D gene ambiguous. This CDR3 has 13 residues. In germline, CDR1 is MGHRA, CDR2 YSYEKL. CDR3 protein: CASSQDLQTPQHF. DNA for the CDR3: TGTGCCAGCAGCCAAGACCTACAGACGCCCCAGCATTTT.

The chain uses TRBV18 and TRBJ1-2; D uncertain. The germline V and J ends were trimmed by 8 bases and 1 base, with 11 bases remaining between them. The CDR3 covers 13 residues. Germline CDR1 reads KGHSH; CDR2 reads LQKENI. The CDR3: CASKGELNYGYTF. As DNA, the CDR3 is TGTGCCAGCAAGGGAGAACTTAACTATGGCTACACCTTC.

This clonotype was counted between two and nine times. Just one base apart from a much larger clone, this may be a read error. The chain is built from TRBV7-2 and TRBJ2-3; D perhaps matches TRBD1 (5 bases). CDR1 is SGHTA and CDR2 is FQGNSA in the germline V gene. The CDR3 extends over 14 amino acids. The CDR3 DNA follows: TGTGCCAGCAGCATTGACGGAAACACAGGTACGCAGTATTTT. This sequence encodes CASSIDGNTGTQYF.

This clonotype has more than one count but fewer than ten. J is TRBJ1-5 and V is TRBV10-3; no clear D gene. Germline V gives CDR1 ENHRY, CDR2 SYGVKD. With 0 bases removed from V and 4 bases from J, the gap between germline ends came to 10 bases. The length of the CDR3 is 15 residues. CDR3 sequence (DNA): TGTGCCATCAGTGAGTCGAGGCAGCCGAATCAGCCCCAGCATTTT. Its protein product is CAISESRQPNQPQHF.

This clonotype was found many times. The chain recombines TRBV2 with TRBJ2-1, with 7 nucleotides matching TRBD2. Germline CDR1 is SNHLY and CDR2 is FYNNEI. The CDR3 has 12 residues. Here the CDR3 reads CGGGVQINEQFF. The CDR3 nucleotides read TGTGGGGGGGGGGTACAAATCAATGAGCAGTTCTTC.

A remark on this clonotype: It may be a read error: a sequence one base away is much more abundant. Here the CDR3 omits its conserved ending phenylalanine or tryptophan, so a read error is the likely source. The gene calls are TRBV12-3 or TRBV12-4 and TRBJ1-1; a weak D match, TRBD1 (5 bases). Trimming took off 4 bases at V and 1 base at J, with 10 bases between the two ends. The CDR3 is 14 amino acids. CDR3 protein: CASSWSGPNTEAFS. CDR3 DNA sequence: TGTGCCAGCAGTTGGTCAGGGCCGAACACTGAAGCTTTCTCT.

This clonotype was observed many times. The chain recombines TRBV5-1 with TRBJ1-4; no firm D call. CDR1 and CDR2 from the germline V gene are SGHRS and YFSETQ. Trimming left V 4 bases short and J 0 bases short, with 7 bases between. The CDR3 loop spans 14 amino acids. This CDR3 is CASSEYATNEKLFF. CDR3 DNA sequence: TGCGCCAGCAGCGAGTATGCAACTAATGAAAAACTGTTTTTT.

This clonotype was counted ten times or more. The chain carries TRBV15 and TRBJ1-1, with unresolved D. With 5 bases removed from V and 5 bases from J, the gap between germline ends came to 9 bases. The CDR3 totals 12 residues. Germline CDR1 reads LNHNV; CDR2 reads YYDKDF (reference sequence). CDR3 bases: TGTGCCACCAGCGAACAGCGGACTGAAGCTTTCTTT. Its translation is CATSEQRTEAFF.

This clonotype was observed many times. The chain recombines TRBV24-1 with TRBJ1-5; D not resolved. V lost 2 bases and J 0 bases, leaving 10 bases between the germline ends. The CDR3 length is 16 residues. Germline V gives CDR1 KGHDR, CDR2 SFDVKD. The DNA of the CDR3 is TGTGCCACCAGTGATTCAGGTCGGGTTAGCAATCAGCCCCAGCATTTT. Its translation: CATSDSGRVSNQPQHF.

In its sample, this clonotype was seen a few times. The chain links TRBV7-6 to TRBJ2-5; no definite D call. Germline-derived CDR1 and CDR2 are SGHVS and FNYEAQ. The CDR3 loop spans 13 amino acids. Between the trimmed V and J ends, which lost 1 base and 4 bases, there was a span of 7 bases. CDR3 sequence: CASSLVGAETQYF. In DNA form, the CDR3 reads TGTGCCAGCAGCTTAGTAGGCGCAGAGACCCAGTACTTC.